Sequencing of this TCR beta chain was carried out in a study of beta chain features in type 1 diabetes. Cell sorting via CD45RO/CCR7/CD25/CD127/CD95/CD27 was performed to obtain CD4+ naive, central memory, regulatory and stem cell-like memory cells. Trimming cost V 7 bases and J 4 bases; bases outside gene matches: 8. The CDR3 has 13 amino acids. The germline CDR1 and CDR2 sequences are SQVTM and ANQGSEA. The investigators reverse transcribed all of the isolated RNA, so they sequenced expressed TCRB transcripts. The repertoire was sequenced with immunoSEQ multiplex PCR; TCRdb's copy has only in-frame clones and lacks some. The table lists hundreds of thousands of clones, about 12% of them singletons.

The V and J genes are TRBV29-1 and TRBJ1-2; TRBD1 matches 8 bases. Sequences were obtained from naive CD4+ T cells from blood. The TCR originated in a man between 18 and 35 years old in good health. CDR3 nucleotide sequence: TGCAGCGGTTCCGGGACAGGCGGCTATGGCTACACCTTC. This sequence encodes CSGSGTGGYGYTF.